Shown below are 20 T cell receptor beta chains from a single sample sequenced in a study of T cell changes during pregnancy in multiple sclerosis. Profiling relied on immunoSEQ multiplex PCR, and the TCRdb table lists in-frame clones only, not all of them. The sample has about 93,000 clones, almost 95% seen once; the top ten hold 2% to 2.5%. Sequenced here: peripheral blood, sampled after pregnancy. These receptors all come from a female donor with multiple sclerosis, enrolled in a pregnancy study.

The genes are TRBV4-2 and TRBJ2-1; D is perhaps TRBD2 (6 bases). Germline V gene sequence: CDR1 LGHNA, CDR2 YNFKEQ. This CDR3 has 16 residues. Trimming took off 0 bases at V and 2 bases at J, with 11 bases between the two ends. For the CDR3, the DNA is TGTGCCAGCAGCCAAGATCCTAGCGACCCCTACAATGAGCAGTTCTTC. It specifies CASSQDPSDPYNEQFF.

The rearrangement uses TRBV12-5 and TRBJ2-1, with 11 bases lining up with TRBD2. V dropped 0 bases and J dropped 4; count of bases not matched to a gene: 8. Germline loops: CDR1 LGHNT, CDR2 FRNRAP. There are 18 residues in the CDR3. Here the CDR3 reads CASGLVLAGAWVYNEQFF. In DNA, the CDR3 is TGTGCTAGTGGTTTGGTACTAGCGGGAGCATGGGTGTACAATGAGCAGTTCTTC.

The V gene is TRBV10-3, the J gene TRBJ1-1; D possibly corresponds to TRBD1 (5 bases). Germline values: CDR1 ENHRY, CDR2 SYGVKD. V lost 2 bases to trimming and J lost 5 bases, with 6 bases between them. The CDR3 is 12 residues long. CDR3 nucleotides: TGTGCCATCAGTGAGAAGGGGACTGAAGCTTTCTTT. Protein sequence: CAISEKGTEAFF.

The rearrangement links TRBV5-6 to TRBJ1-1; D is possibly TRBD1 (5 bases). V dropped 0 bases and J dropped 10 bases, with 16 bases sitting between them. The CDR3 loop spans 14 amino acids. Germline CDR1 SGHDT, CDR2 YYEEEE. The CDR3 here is CASSLASGQGAAFF. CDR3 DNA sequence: TGTGCCAGCAGCTTGGCCTCGGGTCAGGGTGCAGCTTTCTTT.

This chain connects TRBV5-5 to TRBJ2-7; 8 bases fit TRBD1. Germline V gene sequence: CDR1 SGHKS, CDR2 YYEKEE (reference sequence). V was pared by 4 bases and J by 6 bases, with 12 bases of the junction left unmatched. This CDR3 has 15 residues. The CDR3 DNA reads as TGTGCCAGCAGCGTAGGACAGGGTTGGCTTAGCGAGCAGTACTTC. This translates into CASSVGQGWLSEQYF.

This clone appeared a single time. The CDR3 here is CASSQDPGDGYNEQFF. The CDR3 DNA is TGTGCCAGCAGCCAAGATCCCGGAGACGGGTACAATGAGCAGTTCTTC. The rearrangement uses TRBV14 and TRBJ2-1; unclear D gene. The CDR3 has 16 amino acids. From germline, CDR1 is SGHDN and CDR2 FVKESK. Trimming shortened V by 0 bases and J by 4 bases, and 13 bases separated the two germline ends.

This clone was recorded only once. The chain's CDR3 is CAVLPQEYYGYTF. The CDR3 nucleotides read TGTGCCGTCCTACCACAGGAGTACTATGGCTACACCTTC. The gene calls are TRBV6-5 and TRBJ1-2; TRBD1 is a possible D gene (5 bases). In germline, CDR1 is MNHEY, CDR2 SVGAGI. The CDR3 runs 13 residues. V was cut by 11 bases and J by 3 bases, with 16 bases left in between.

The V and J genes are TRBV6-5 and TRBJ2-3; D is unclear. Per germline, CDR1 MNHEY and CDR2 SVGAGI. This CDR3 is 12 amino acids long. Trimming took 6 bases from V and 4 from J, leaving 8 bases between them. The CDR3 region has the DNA TGTGCCAGCAGCCAAAATGCAGATACGCAGTATTTT. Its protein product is CASSQNADTQYF.

The CDR3 nucleotides read TGTGCCAGCAGCCATCACCCATGGGGAGAGTCTGGGGCCAACGTCCTGACTTTC. Translation: CASSHHPWGESGANVLTF. This sequence joins TRBV14 and TRBJ2-6, with D perhaps matching TRBD2 (5 bases). The CDR3 totals 18 residues. Germline values: CDR1 SGHDN, CDR2 FVKESK. V lost 3 bases, J lost 1 base, and 16 bases lay in between.

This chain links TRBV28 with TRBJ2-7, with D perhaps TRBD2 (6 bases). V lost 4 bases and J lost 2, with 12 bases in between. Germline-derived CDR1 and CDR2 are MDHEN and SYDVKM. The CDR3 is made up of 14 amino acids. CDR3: CASSYTSYTYEQYF. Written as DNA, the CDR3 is TGTGCCAGCAGTTACACTAGCTACACCTACGAGCAGTACTTC.

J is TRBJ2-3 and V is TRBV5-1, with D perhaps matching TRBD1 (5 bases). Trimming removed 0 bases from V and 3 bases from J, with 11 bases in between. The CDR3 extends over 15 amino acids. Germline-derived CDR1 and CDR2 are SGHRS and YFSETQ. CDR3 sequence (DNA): TGCGCCAGCAGCTTGGGGACAAGAGGAACAGATACGCAGTATTTT. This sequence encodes CASSLGTRGTDTQYF.

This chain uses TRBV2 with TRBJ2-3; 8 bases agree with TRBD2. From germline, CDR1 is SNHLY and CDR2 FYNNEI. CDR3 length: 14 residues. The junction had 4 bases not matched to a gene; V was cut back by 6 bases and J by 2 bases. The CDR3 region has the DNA TGTGCCAGCAGGGGACTAGTAAACACAGATACGCAGTATTTT. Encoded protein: CASRGLVNTDTQYF.

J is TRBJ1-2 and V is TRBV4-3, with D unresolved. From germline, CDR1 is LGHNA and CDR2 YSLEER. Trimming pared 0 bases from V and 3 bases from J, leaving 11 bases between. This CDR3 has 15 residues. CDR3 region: CASSQDEGADYGYTF. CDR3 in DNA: TGCGCCAGCAGCCAAGATGAGGGCGCGGACTATGGCTACACCTTC.

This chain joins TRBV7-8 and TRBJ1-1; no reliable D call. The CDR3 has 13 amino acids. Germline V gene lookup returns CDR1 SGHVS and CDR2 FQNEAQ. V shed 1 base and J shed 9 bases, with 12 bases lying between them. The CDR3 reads CASSLVLGRKAFF. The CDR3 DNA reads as TGTGCCAGCAGCTTAGTACTGGGGAGGAAAGCTTTCTTT. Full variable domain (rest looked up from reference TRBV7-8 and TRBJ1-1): GAGVSQSPRYKVAKRGQDVALRCDPISGHVSLFWYQQALGQGPEFLTYFQNEAQLDKSGLPSDRFFAERPEGSVSTLKIQRTQQEDSAVYLCASSLVLGRKAFFGQGTRLTVV.

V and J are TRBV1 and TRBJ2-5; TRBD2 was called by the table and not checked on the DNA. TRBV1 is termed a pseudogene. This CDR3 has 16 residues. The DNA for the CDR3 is TGCACCAGCAGCCAAGGTACGGCGGGACTAGGAGAGACCCAGTACTTC. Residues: CTSSQGTAGLGETQYF.

The CDR3 DNA sequence: TGTGCCACCAGCAGAGTAATAGACAGGGGAGCCAATTCACCCCTCCACTTT. Translated: CATSRVIDRGANSPLHF. The chain couples TRBV15 to TRBJ1-6; 8 nucleotides match TRBD1. This CDR3 comprises 17 residues. Germline loops: CDR1 LNHNV, CDR2 YYDKDF (reference sequence). V was pared by 1 base and J by 7 bases, with 9 bases of the junction left unmatched.

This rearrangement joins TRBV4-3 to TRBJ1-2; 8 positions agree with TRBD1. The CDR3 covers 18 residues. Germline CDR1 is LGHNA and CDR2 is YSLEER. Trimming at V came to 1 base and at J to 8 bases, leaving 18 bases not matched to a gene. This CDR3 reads CASSQGGILTGALWGYTF. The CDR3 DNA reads TGCGCCAGCAGCCAAGGGGGCATCCTGACAGGGGCACTCTGGGGCTACACCTTC.

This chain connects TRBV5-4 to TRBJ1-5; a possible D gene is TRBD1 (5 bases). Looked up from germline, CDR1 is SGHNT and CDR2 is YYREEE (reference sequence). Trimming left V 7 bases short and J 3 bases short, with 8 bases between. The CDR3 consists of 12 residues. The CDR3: CASRRDNQPQHF. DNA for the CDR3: TGTGCCAGCCGCAGGGACAATCAGCCCCAGCATTTT.

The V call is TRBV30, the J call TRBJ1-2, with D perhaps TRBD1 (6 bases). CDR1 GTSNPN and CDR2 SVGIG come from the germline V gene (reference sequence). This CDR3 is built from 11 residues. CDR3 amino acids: CAGPGRGGYTF. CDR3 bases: TGTGCAGGGCCTGGCAGGGGCGGCTACACCTTC.

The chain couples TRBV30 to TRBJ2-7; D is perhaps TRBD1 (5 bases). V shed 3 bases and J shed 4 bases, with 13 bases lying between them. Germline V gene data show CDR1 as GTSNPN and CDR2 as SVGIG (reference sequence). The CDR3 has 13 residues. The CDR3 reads CAWSRQPAYEQYF. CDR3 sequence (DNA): TGTGCCTGGAGCAGACAGCCAGCTTACGAGCAGTACTTC.